The 27 T cell receptor beta chains below come from one sample, sequenced in a study of blood T cells in healthy people across ages. Alongside a J-beta primer mix, a sample-barcoded 5' primer served in a second PCR lasting about 7 to 12 cycles. Each CDR3 protein gets one entry after TCRdb re-called the 5' RACE reads with MiXCR. Of 710,000 or so distinct CDR3 sequences in the sample, over 20% were seen once. Sequencing was performed on blood. The receptors stem from a man between 65 and 80 years old in good health.

In this sample, this clonotype turned up a few times. The V gene is TRBV2, the J gene TRBJ1-1; D unclear. The V and J ends lost 6 bases and 0 bases respectively, with 8 bases between them. Looked up from germline, CDR1 is SNHLY and CDR2 is FYNNEI. The CDR3 covers 13 residues. DNA of the CDR3: TGTGCCAGCAGGCCCGGTTTGAACACTGAAGCTTTCTTT. It specifies CASRPGLNTEAFF.

This clonotype was counted between two and nine times. This sequence joins TRBV19 and TRBJ1-6; D remains ambiguous. The germline gives CDR1 LNHDA, CDR2 SQIVND (reference sequence). The CDR3 spans 15 residues. With 3 bases removed from V and 7 bases from J, the gap between germline ends came to 13 bases. The CDR3 nucleotides are TGTGCCAGTAGTATTGCGGGGATAGGGAATTCACCCCTCCACTTT. Translating it yields CASSIAGIGNSPLHF.

This clonotype was observed a few times. This chain links TRBV6-1 with TRBJ2-1; D unresolved. The CDR3 contains 15 residues. Per the germline V gene, CDR1 is MNHNS and CDR2 is SASEGT. Between the trimmed V and J ends, which lost 1 base and 0 bases, there was a span of 7 bases. The CDR3 protein is CASSEGPSSYNEQFF. The CDR3 nucleotides read TGTGCCAGCAGTGAAGGCCCTAGCTCCTACAATGAGCAGTTCTTC.

This clonotype has at least ten counts. The chain joins TRBV6-5 to TRBJ1-4, with unresolved D. V was cut by 7 bases and J by 2 bases, with 11 bases left in between. In germline, CDR1 is MNHEY, CDR2 SVGAGI. This CDR3 spans 14 amino acids. In DNA, the CDR3 is TGTGCCAGCAAACCCGGGTTTACTAATGAAAAACTGTTTTTT. Amino acids: CASKPGFTNEKLFF.

The J gene is TRBJ2-3, the V gene TRBV27, with 13 nucleotides matching TRBD2. The CDR3 has 15 amino acids. V gave up 4 bases and J gave up 6 bases; unmatched junction bases: 4. Germline CDR1 MNHEY, CDR2 SMNVEV (reference sequence). The CDR3 sequence is CASSSWTSGGDTQYF. CDR3 bases: TGTGCCAGCAGTTCCTGGACTAGCGGGGGCGATACGCAGTATTTT.

The chain uses TRBV12-3 or TRBV12-4 and TRBJ1-4; the D is unclear. V lost 5 bases, J lost 0 bases, and 7 bases lay in between. This CDR3 region has 14 residues. The DNA for the CDR3 is TGTGCCAGCAGTATTGCTGCAACTAATGAAAAACTGTTTTTT. Amino acids: CASSIAATNEKLFF.

The table lists this clonotype with a few counts. The chain recombines TRBV6-5 with TRBJ1-2, with TRBD1 matching 8 bases. The CDR3 length is 14 residues. Per germline, CDR1 MNHEY and CDR2 SVGAGI. The trim removed 6 bases at V and 8 bases at J, leaving 11 bases unmatched. DNA of the CDR3: TGTGCCAGCAGCGAGACAGGGGTTCGGTACGGCTACACCTTC. This translates into CASSETGVRYGYTF.

This clonotype was counted a few times. The chain employs TRBV5-5 and TRBJ2-3, with D maybe TRBD1 (6 bases). The CDR3 extends over 14 amino acids. V lost 2 bases to trimming and J lost 4 bases, with 11 bases between them. Per the germline V gene, CDR1 is SGHKS and CDR2 is YYEKEE (reference sequence). As DNA, the CDR3 is TGTGCCAGCAGCTTCGAAGGGGGTTCAGATACGCAGTATTTT. It is translated as CASSFEGGSDTQYF.

This sequence joins TRBV29-1 and TRBJ1-1; no definite D call. Germline assignment: CDR1 SQVTM and CDR2 ANQGSEA. This CDR3 comprises 12 residues. Trimming took 7 bases from V and 4 from J, leaving 13 bases between them. CDR3 nucleotides: TGCAGCGCCGGAACCTGGGCCACTGAAGCTTTCTTT. Translated: CSAGTWATEAFF.

The chain joins TRBV5-1 to TRBJ2-5; no clear D gene. Germline V gives CDR1 SGHRS, CDR2 YFSETQ. The CDR3 contains 14 residues. Between the trimmed V and J ends, which lost 2 bases and 0 bases, there was a span of 8 bases. The CDR3 DNA reads as TGCGCCAGCAGCTTCTCCTCCGACCAAGAGACCCAGTACTTC. Translated, it gives CASSFSSDQETQYF. The complete variable domain, with remaining parts taken from reference TRBV5-1 and TRBJ2-5, reads KAGVTQTPRYLIKTRGQQVTLSCSPISGHRSVSWYQQTPGQGLQFLFEYFSETQRNKGNFPGRFSGRQFSNSRSEMNVSTLELGDSALYLCASSFSSDQETQYFGPGTRLLVL.

The table lists this clonotype with a few counts. This chain connects TRBV24-1 to TRBJ2-4, with TRBD1 matching over 8 bases. In germline, CDR1 is KGHDR, CDR2 SFDVKD. CDR3 size: 13 residues. Trimming took 9 bases from V and 5 from J; bases not matched to a gene: 5. CDR3 sequence (DNA): TGTGCCACCTCGACAGGGGACGAAAACATTCAGTACTTC. It translates to CATSTGDENIQYF.

This clonotype was seen only a few times. The CDR3 sequence: CASRPGQGFALPQISPLHF. CDR3 nucleotides: TGTGCCAGCAGACCGGGACAGGGGTTCGCTCTTCCCCAAATTTCACCCCTCCACTTT. J is TRBJ1-6 and V is TRBV6-2 or TRBV6-3; 10 bases fit TRBD1. The length of the CDR3 is 19 residues. V shed 6 bases, J shed 9 bases, and the junction held 20 bases outside the gene matches. CDR1 is MNHEY, CDR2 SVGEGT, per germline.

This clonotype was observed a handful of times. CDR3 loop: CAISEQGLNTGELFF. For the CDR3, the DNA is TGTGCCATCAGTGAACAGGGCTTGAACACCGGGGAGCTGTTTTTT. The gene calls are TRBV10-3 and TRBJ2-2; possibly TRBD1 for D (6 bases). Trimming cost V 3 bases and J 1 base, with 9 bases left between them. Germline values: CDR1 ENHRY, CDR2 SYGVKD. The CDR3 totals 15 residues.

The chain carries TRBV7-2 and TRBJ1-1; 7 nucleotides agree with TRBD1. Germline trimming cut 1 base from V and 3 bases from J; bases unmatched to any gene: 11. The CDR3 totals 17 residues. CDR1 is SGHTA, CDR2 FQGNSA, per germline. CDR3 residues: CASSLGGGAFLDTEAFF. The CDR3 DNA sequence: TGTGCCAGCAGCTTAGGAGGGGGCGCGTTTTTGGACACTGAAGCTTTCTTT.

The count of this clonotype is one. The genes are TRBV4-1 and TRBJ2-7, with D possibly TRBD2 on 5 matching bases. Germline values: CDR1 MGHRA, CDR2 YSYEKL. This CDR3 is built from 16 residues. Trimming took off 4 bases at V and 0 bases at J, with 16 bases between the two ends. CDR3 sequence reads: CASSREQSGDSYEQYF. The CDR3 DNA reads TGCGCCAGCAGCCGGGAGCAATCCGGGGACTCCTACGAGCAGTACTTC.

This clonotype was seen a handful of times. The J gene is TRBJ1-6, the V gene TRBV11-2, with a weak D call TRBD1 (6 bases). CDR1 is SGHAT, CDR2 FQNNGV, per germline. The CDR3 is 17 amino acids. Between the trimmed V and J ends, which lost 6 bases and 11 bases, there was a span of 26 bases. CDR3 region: CASSYRGDNNRGAPLHF. The CDR3 DNA is TGTGCCAGCAGTTATAGAGGGGACAACAACCGGGGCGCACCCCTCCACTTT.

This clonotype was seen repeatedly, ten times or more. V is TRBV10-2 and J is TRBJ1-1; D may be TRBD1 (6 bases). This CDR3 spans 14 amino acids. V gave up 4 bases and J gave up 1 base, with 10 bases separating them. The germline CDR1 and CDR2 sequences are WSHSY and SAAADI. The CDR3 nucleotides read TGCGCCAGCAGTGCCACGGACAGGAACACTGAAGCTTTCTTT. Translating gives CASSATDRNTEAFF.

This clonotype showed up many times. The chain recombines TRBV20-1 with TRBJ2-1; a weak D match, TRBD2 (5 bases). CDR3 size: 18 residues. Trimming stripped 0 bases from V and 1 base from J, with 19 bases between. CDR1 DFQATT and CDR2 SNEGSKA come from the germline V gene (reference sequence). CDR3 amino acids: CSARDRHPGSVSYNEQFF. Here the CDR3 DNA reads TGCAGTGCTAGAGACCGCCACCCCGGTAGCGTATCCTACAATGAGCAGTTCTTC.

This clonotype was picked up a small number of times. The genes are TRBV20-1 and TRBJ2-3; the match to TRBD2 covers 9 bases. The CDR3 length is 15 residues. The germline gives CDR1 DFQATT, CDR2 SNEGSKA (reference sequence). Losses at the gene ends were 6 bases for V and 4 bases for J; bases not matched to a gene: 11. CDR3 coding DNA: TGCAGTGCGCATCCCCCGGGACTAGCCTCAGATACGCAGTATTTT. This gives the protein CSAHPPGLASDTQYF.

The table lists this clonotype with many counts. This sequence joins TRBV29-1 and TRBJ1-5; 10 positions agree with TRBD1. Germline values: CDR1 SQVTM, CDR2 ANQGSEA. After removal of 6 bases from V and 6 bases from J, the junction contained 5 bases not matched to a gene. The CDR3 is made up of 13 amino acids. CDR3 protein: CSVGDRGGQPQHF. The CDR3 DNA is TGCAGCGTCGGGGACAGGGGCGGTCAGCCCCAGCATTTT. The entire variable domain, with the rest obtained from reference TRBV29-1 and TRBJ1-5, is as follows: SAVISQKPSRDICQRGTSLTIQCQVDSQVTMMFWYRQQPGQSLTLIATANQGSEATYESGFVIDKFPISRPNLTFSTLTVSNMSPEDSSIYLCSVGDRGGQPQHFGDGTRLSIL.

This clonotype has a handful of counts. This chain connects TRBV12-3 or TRBV12-4 to TRBJ2-7; weak D call: TRBD2 (6 bases). Deletions cut 6 bases from V and 4 bases from J, with 13 bases between. The CDR3 sequence is 13 residues long. This CDR3 is CASRERTTYEQYF. Here the CDR3 DNA reads TGTGCCAGCAGGGAGAGGACTACTTACGAGCAGTACTTC.

In DNA form, the CDR3 reads TGCAGTGCTAGACCCCCTAATTCACCCCTCCACTTT. It specifies CSARPPNSPLHF. The V gene is TRBV20-1, the J gene TRBJ1-6; D gene ambiguous. This CDR3 is built from 12 residues. With 2 bases removed from V and 6 bases from J, the gap between germline ends came to 5 bases. CDR1 is DFQATT and CDR2 is SNEGSKA in the germline V gene (reference sequence).

Many counts were recorded for this clonotype. This sequence joins TRBV20-1 and TRBJ2-1, with a tentative D call TRBD2 (6 bases). The CDR3 loop spans 13 amino acids. Germline loops: CDR1 DFQATT, CDR2 SNEGSKA (reference sequence). V gave up 1 base and J gave up 11 bases, with 15 bases separating them. The CDR3 here is CSARAPGLTKQFF. CDR3 bases: TGCAGTGCTAGAGCCCCCGGACTAACAAAGCAGTTCTTC.

This clonotype was counted ten times or more. V is TRBV7-2 and J is TRBJ2-3; D gene unclear. The CDR3 runs to 13 residues. Germline V gives CDR1 SGHTA, CDR2 FQGNSA. V lost 1 base and J 7 bases, leaving 9 bases between the germline ends. CDR3 nucleotides: TGTGCCAGCAGCTTAGTGAGAGTAAATACGCAGTATTTT. It encodes CASSLVRVNTQYF.

At least ten counts were recorded for this clonotype. This chain connects TRBV7-9 to TRBJ1-4; 7 positions match TRBD1. CDR1 is SEHNR, CDR2 FQNEAQ, per germline (reference sequence). After removal of 5 bases from V and 8 bases from J, the junction contained 11 bases not matched to a gene. The CDR3 has 15 amino acids. CDR3 sequence: CASSRGDREGEKLFF. In DNA, the CDR3 is TGTGCCAGCAGCCGCGGGGACAGAGAGGGAGAAAAACTGTTTTTT. The full variable domain, its missing parts supplied by reference TRBV7-9 and TRBJ1-4, is DTGVSQNPRHKITKRGQNVTFRCDPISEHNRLYWYRQTLGQGPEFLTYFQNEAQLEKSRLLSDRFSAERPKGSFSTLEIQRTEQGDSAMYLCASSRGDREGEKLFFGSGTQLSVL.

The CDR3 nucleotides read TGTGCCAGCAGCGGGGTGGACATTACGGGTGATTCACCCCTCCACTTT. This sequence encodes CASSGVDITGDSPLHF. This rearrangement joins TRBV6-4 to TRBJ1-6; the D gene is possibly TRBD1 (5 bases). The V end lost 6 bases, the J end lost 8 bases, and 20 bases lay between the germline ends. The germline gives CDR1 MRHNA, CDR2 SNTAGT. The CDR3 sequence is 16 residues long.

This clonotype was observed a handful of times. The rearrangement links TRBV6-6 to TRBJ2-3; D gene uncertain. CDR1 is MNHNY, CDR2 SVGAGI, per germline (reference sequence). V was cut by 0 bases and J by 5 bases, with 12 bases left in between. The CDR3 extends over 15 amino acids. This CDR3 reads CASSYSKGRGDTQYF. CDR3 DNA sequence: TGTGCCAGCAGTTACTCGAAAGGGCGCGGAGATACGCAGTATTTT.